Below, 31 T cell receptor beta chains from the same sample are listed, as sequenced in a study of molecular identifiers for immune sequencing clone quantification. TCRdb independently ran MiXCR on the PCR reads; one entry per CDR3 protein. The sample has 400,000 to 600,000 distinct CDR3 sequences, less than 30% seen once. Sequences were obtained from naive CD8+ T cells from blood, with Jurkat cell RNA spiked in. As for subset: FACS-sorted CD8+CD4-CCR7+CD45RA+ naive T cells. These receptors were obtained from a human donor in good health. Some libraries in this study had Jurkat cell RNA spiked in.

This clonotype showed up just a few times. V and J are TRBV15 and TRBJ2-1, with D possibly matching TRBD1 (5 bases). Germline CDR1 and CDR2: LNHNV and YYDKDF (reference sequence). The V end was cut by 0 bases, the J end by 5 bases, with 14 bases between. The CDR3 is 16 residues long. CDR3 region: CATSRDKDSSNNEQFF. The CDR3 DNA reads TGTGCCACCAGCAGAGATAAAGACAGCAGTAACAATGAGCAGTTCTTC.

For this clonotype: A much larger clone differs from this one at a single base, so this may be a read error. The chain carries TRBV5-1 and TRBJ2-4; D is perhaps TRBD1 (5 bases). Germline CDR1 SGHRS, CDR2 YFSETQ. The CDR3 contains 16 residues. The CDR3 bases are TGCGCCAGCAGCTTGGGCGTCGTAAGGGGCATCAACATTCGGTACTTC. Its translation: CASSLGVVRGINIRYF.

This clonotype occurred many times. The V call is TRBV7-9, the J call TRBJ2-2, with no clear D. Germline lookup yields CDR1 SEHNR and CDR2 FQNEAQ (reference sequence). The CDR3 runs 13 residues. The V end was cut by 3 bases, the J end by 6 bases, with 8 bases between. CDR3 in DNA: TGTGCCAGCAGCTTTACTTCTTCCGGGGAGCTGTTTTTT. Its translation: CASSFTSSGELFF.

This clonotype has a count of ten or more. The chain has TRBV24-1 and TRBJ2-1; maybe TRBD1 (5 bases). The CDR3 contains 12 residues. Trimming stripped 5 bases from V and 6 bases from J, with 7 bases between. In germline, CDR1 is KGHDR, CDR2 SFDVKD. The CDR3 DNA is TGTGCCACCAGTGCAGGGATCAATGAGCAGTTCTTC. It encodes CATSAGINEQFF.

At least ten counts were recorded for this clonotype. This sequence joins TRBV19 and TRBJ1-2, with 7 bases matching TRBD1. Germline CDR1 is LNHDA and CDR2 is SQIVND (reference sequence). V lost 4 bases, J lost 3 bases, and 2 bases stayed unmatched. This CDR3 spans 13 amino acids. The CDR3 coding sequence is TGTGCCAGTAGTACGACAGGGCACTATGGCTACACCTTC. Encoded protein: CASSTTGHYGYTF.

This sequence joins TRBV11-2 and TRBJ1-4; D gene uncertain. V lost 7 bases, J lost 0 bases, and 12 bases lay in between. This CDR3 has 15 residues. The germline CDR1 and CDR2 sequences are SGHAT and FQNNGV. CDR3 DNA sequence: TGTGCCAGCACCTTGGAAGGCGCAACTAATGAAAAACTGTTTTTT. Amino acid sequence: CASTLEGATNEKLFF.

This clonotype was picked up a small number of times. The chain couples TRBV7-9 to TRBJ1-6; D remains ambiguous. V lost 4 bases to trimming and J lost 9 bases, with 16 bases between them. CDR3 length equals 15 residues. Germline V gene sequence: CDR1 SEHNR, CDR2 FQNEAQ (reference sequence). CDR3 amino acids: CASSSELGLGSPLHF. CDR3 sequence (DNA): TGTGCCAGCAGCTCAGAGTTAGGTTTGGGTTCACCCCTCCACTTT.

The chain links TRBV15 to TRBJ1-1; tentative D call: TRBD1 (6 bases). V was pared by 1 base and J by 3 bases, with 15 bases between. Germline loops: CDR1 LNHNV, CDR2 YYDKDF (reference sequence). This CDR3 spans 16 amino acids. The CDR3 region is CATSRAGWGADTEAFF. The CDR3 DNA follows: TGTGCCACCAGCAGAGCCGGTTGGGGGGCAGACACTGAAGCTTTCTTT.

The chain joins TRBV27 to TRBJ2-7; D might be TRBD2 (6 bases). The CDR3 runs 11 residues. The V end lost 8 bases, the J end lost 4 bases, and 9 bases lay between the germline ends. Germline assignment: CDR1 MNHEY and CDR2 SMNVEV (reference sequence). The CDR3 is CASGGLYEQYF. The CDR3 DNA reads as TGTGCCAGCGGAGGGTTATACGAGCAGTACTTC.

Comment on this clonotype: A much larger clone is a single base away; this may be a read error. The DNA of the CDR3 is TGTGCCAGCAGCCCCCGGGCCCCAAGCAATGGGCAGTTCTTC. It encodes CASSPRAPSNGQFF. The rearrangement uses TRBV5-6 and TRBJ2-1; D unresolved. Per the germline V gene, CDR1 is SGHDT and CDR2 is YYEEEE. The CDR3 spans 14 residues.

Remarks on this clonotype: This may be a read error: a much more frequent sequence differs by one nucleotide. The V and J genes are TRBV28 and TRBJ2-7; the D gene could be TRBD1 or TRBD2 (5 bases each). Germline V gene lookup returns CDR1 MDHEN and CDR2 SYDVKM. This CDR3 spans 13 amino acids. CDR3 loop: CVSSFLPGPEQYF. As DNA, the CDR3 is TGTGTCAGCAGTTTCTTGCCGGGGCCCGAGCAGTACTTC.

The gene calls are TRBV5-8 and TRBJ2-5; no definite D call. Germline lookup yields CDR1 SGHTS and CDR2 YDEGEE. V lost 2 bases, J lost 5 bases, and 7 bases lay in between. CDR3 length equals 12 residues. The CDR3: CASSFTQETQYF. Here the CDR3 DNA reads TGTGCCAGCAGCTTCACCCAGGAGACCCAGTACTTC. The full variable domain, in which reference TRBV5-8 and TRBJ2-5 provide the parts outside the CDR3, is EAGVTQSPTHLIKTRGQQATLRCSPISGHTSVYWYQQALGLGLQFLLWYDEGEERNRGNFPPRFSGRQFPNYSSELNVNALELEDSALYLCASSFTQETQYFGPGTRLLVL.

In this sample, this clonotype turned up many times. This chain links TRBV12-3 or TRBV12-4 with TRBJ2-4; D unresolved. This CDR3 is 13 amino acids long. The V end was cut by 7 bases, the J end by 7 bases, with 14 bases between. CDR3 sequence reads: CASTHPTVNIQYF. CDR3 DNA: TGTGCCAGCACCCACCCCACAGTTAACATTCAGTACTTC.

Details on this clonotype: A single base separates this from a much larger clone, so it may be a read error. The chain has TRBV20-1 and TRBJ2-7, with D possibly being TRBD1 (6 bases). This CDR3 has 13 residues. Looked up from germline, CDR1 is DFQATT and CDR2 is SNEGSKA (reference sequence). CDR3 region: CSADPGTTYERYF. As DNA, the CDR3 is TGCAGTGCGGACCCCGGGACAACCTACGAGCGGTACTTC.

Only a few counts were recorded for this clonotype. DNA of the CDR3: TGCAGCGTTGTAGTTTGGGACAGGAGTTCCTACGAGCAGTACTTC. Translation gives CSVVVWDRSSYEQYF. This chain connects TRBV29-1 to TRBJ2-7; 8 bases align to TRBD1. The length of the CDR3 is 15 residues. The ends lost 4 bases at V and 1 base at J; junction bases unmatched: 9. CDR1 and CDR2 from the germline V gene are SQVTM and ANQGSEA.

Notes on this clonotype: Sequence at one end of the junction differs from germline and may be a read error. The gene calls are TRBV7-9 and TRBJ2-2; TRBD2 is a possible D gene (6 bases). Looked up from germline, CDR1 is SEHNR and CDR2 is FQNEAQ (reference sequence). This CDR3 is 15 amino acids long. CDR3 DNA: TGTGCCAGCAGCTCTGGGACCATTCACACCGGGGGGCTGTTTTTT. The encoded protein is CASSSGTIHTGGLFF.

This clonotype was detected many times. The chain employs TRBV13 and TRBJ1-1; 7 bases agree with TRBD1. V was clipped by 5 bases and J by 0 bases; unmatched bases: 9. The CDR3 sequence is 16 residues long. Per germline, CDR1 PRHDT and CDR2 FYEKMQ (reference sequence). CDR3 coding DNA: TGTGCCAGCAGCCCAAGACAGGGAGCTATGAACACTGAAGCTTTCTTT. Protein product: CASSPRQGAMNTEAFF. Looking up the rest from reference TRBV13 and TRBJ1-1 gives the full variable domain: AAGVIQSPRHLIKEKRETATLKCYPIPRHDTVYWYQQGPGQDPQFLISFYEKMQSDKGSIPDRFSAQQFSDYHSELNMSSLELGDSALYFCASSPRQGAMNTEAFFGQGTRLTVV.

Written as DNA, the CDR3 is TGTGCCAACAGTTCCGCGACGACAGGGCCTAATGAAAAACTGTTTTTT. Its protein product is CANSSATTGPNEKLFF. The rearrangement joins TRBV7-9 to TRBJ1-4; 7 positions match TRBD1. The trim removed 10 bases at V and 3 bases at J, leaving 14 bases unmatched. There are 16 residues in the CDR3. Germline values: CDR1 SEHNR, CDR2 FQNEAQ (reference sequence).

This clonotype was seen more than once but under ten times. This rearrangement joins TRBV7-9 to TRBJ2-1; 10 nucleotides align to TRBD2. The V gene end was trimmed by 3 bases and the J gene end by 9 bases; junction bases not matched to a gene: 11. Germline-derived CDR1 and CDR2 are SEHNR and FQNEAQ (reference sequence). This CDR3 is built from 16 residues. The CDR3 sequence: CASSFPSAGGPGEQFF. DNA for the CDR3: TGTGCCAGCAGCTTCCCGTCAGCGGGAGGGCCTGGTGAGCAGTTCTTC.

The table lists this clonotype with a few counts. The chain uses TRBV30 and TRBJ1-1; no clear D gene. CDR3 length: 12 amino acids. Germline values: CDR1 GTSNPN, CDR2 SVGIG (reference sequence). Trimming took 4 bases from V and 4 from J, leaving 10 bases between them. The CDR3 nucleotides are TGTGCCTGGACCTACTGGGGCACTGAAGCTTTCTTT. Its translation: CAWTYWGTEAFF.

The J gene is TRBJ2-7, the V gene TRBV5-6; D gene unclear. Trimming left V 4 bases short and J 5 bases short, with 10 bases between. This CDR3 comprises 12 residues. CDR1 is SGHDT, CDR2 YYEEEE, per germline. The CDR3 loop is CASSGWEDEQYF. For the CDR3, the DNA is TGTGCCAGCAGCGGCTGGGAAGACGAGCAGTACTTC.

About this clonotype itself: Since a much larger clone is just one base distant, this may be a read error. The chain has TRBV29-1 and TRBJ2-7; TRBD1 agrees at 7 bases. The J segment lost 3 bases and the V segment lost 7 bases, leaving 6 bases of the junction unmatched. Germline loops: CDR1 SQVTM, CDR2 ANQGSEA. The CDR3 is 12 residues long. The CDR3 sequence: CSAQGVSYEQYF. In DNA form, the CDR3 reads TGCAGCGCTCAGGGGGTTAGCTACGAGCAGTACTTC.

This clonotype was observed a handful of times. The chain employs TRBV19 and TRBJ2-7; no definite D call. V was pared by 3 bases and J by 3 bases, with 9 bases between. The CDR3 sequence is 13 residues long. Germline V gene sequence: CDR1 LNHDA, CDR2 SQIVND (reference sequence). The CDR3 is CASSMGINYEQYF. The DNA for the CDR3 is TGTGCCAGTAGTATGGGAATTAACTACGAGCAGTACTTC.

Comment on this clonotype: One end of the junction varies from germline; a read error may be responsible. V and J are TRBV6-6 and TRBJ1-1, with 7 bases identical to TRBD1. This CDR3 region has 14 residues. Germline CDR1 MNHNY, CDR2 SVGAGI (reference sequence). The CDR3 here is CASSSWDSPTGAFF. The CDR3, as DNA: TGTGCCAGCAGTTCATGGGACAGCCCGACTGGAGCTTTCTTT.

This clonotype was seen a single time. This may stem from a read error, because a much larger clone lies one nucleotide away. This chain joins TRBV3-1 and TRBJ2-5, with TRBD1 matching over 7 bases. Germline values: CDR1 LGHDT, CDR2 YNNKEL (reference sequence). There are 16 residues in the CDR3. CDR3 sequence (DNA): TGTGCCAGCAGCCCCGGACAGGTCAGCCCTCAAGAGACCCAGTGCTTC. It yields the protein CASSPGQVSPQETQCF.

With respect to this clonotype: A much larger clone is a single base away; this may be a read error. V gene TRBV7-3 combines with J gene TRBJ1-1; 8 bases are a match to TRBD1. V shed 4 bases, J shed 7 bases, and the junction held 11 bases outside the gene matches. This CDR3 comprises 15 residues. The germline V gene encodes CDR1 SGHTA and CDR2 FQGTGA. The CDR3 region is CASSSSGGRRIEAFF. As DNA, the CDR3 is TGTGCCAGCAGCTCATCAGGGGGCAGGCGAATTGAAGCTTTCTTT.

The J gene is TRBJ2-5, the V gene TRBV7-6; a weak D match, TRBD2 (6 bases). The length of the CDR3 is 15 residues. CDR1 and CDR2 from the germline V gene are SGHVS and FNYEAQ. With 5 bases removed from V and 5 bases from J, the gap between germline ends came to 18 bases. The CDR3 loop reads CASSPRDSARETQYF. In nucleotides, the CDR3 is TGTGCCAGCAGCCCCCGGGACTCCGCCAGGGAGACCCAGTACTTC.

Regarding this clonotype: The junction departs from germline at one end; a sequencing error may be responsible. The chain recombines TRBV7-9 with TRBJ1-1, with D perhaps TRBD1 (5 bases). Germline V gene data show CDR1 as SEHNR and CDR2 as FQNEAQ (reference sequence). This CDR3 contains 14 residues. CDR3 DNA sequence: TGTGCCAGCAGCTTGCAGGGAACTAACACTGAAGCTCTCTTT. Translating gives CASSLQGTNTEALF.

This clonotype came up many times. CDR3 nucleotide sequence: TGCAGCGTTGATGTTATTGGCGGGGGGAGCGATACGCAGTATTTT. Its protein is CSVDVIGGGSDTQYF. This chain uses TRBV29-1 with TRBJ2-3, with 8 bases matching TRBD2. CDR1 and CDR2 (germline): SQVTM, ANQGSEA. This CDR3 has 15 amino acids. Unmatched junction bases numbered 11, after V lost 3 bases and J lost 6 bases.

The CDR3 DNA is TGTGCCAGCAGACGTCCACTAGGGGATACGCAGTATTTT. Amino acid sequence: CASRRPLGDTQYF. This sequence joins TRBV7-9 and TRBJ2-3; possible D gene TRBD2, 5 bases. The CDR3 extends over 13 amino acids. CDR1 is SEHNR and CDR2 is FQNEAQ in the germline V gene (reference sequence). The V end was cut by 6 bases, the J end by 6 bases, with 13 bases between.

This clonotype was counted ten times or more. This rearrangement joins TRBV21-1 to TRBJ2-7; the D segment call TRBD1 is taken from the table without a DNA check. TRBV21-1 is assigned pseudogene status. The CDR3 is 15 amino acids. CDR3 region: CASSTLSQGGYEQYF. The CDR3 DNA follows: TGTGCCAGCAGCACCCTTTCTCAGGGGGGGTACGAGCAGTACTTC.